This is a list of T cell receptor beta chains from one sample in a study of blood T cell repertoires in COVID-19. Only in-frame clones appear in the TCRdb table, and some are missing; sequencing was by immunoSEQ multiplex PCR. The table lists around 240,000 clones, 70% to 85% of them singletons. The sequenced material came from peripheral blood. The receptors originated from a woman over 75 with acute or convalescent COVID-19. Each CDR3 is given with its conserved first and last residue. A D gene is named only where the DNA matches it firmly. Some rows have no size entry. The others give once, few or many, or a class for an expanded clone.

DNA: TGTGCCAGCAGCTTAACACGAAGGGGGAGCAACAATGAGCAGTTCTTC
CDR3: CASSLTRRGSNNEQFF
D: .
J: TRBJ2-1
size: .
V: TRBV7-3

DNA: TGTGCCAGCAGTTCCGGAGGGTACCAAGAGACCCAGTACTTC
CDR3: CASSSGGYQETQYF
D: .
J: TRBJ2-5
size: .
V: TRBV28

DNA: TGTGCCAGCAGTGGGCAGGGGTCCTATGGCTACACCTTC
CDR3: CASSGQGSYGYTF
D: .
J: TRBJ1-2
size: .
V: TRBV2

DNA: TGTGCCAGCAGCTTAGCCAGGGACTATGGCTACACCTTC
CDR3: CASSLARDYGYTF
D: .
J: TRBJ1-2
size: once
V: TRBV7-2

DNA: TGCGCCAGCAGCCCGCGGTTCTCTGGAAACACCATATATTTT
CDR3: CASSPRFSGNTIYF
D: .
J: TRBJ1-3
size: .
V: TRBV4-3

DNA: TGTGCCAGCAGCCAGCGGGGGTCGCTCTACAATGAGCAGTTCTTC
CDR3: CASSQRGSLYNEQFF
D: TRBD2
J: TRBJ2-1
size: .
V: TRBV4-2

DNA: TGCGCCACCAGCCCTCTGGGACAGGGCTATGGCTACACCTTC
CDR3: CATSPLGQGYGYTF
D: TRBD1
J: TRBJ1-2
size: .
V: TRBV5-1

DNA: TGTGCCAGTAGTATGGGACTAGCGGGAGTAGAGACCCAGTACTTC
CDR3: CASSMGLAGVETQYF
D: TRBD2
J: TRBJ2-5
size: .
V: TRBV19

DNA: TGTGCCAGCAGCGAATTAGCGGGGGCACAAGAGACCCAGTACTTC
CDR3: CASSELAGAQETQYF
D: TRBD2
J: TRBJ2-5
size: .
V: TRBV5-6

DNA: TGTGCCAGCAGGGTGACAGTTAACGATGGCTACACCTTC
CDR3: CASRVTVNDGYTF
D: .
J: TRBJ1-2
size: .
V: TRBV6-5

DNA: TGTGCCAGCAGCATCCTAGGGGAAAGCACAGATACGCAGTATTTT
CDR3: CASSILGESTDTQYF
D: .
J: TRBJ2-3
size: .
V: TRBV5-6

DNA: TGCGCCAGCAGCCCACAGGACAGGGAGTACTTCTTT
CDR3: CASSPQDREYFF
D: TRBD1
J: TRBJ1-1
size: .
V: TRBV5-1

DNA: TGTGCCAGCAGCTCGATATTCCGAGGGAAAGCCAGGGGCTACACCTTC
CDR3: CASSSIFRGKARGYTF
D: .
J: TRBJ1-2
size: .
V: TRBV5-6

DNA: TGCGCCAGCAGCTTGGTAGCAACTAATGAAAAACTGTTTTTT
CDR3: CASSLVATNEKLFF
D: .
J: TRBJ1-4
size: .
V: TRBV5-1

DNA: TGCGCCAGCAGCTTGGTCGGCGGCCAAGAGACCCAGTACTTC
CDR3: CASSLVGGQETQYF
D: .
J: TRBJ2-5
size: .
V: TRBV5-1

DNA: TGTGCCAGCAGCTTCGAGTCGGGGGGAGGAAATACGCAGTATTTT
CDR3: CASSFESGGGNTQYF
D: TRBD2
J: TRBJ2-3
size: .
V: TRBV7-3

DNA: TGTGCCAGCAGTCGCAACGACAGGGGGCGGAATGAGCAGTTCTTC
CDR3: CASSRNDRGRNEQFF
D: TRBD1
J: TRBJ2-1
size: .
V: TRBV6-5

DNA: TGTGCCAGCAGTTCCGGGGGAGGGGGGTACACTGAAGCTTTCTTT
CDR3: CASSSGGGGYTEAFF
D: .
J: TRBJ1-1
size: .
V: TRBV28

DNA: TGTGCCAGCAGCTTAACCCTTCAACTAGCGGGAGCGCCCCAAGAGACCCAGTACTTC
CDR3: CASSLTLQLAGAPQETQYF
D: TRBD2
J: TRBJ2-5
size: .
V: TRBV7-3

DNA: TGTGCCACCAGCAGAGAATCAGGGGCCTGGAGCAATCAGCCCCAGCATTTT
CDR3: CATSRESGAWSNQPQHF
D: .
J: TRBJ1-5
size: .
V: TRBV15

DNA: TGTGCCAGTAGTATCGCGTCTAGCGGGCCCACAGATACGCAGTATTTT
CDR3: CASSIASSGPTDTQYF
D: TRBD2
J: TRBJ2-3
size: .
V: TRBV19

DNA: TGCAGCGTAGGGCGACAGGGTAACACTGAAGCTTTCTTT
CDR3: CSVGRQGNTEAFF
D: TRBD1
J: TRBJ1-1
size: .
V: TRBV29-1

DNA: TGTGCCAGCAAGACAGGCAGCATGAACACTGAAGCTTTCTTT
CDR3: CASKTGSMNTEAFF
D: .
J: TRBJ1-1
size: .
V: TRBV5-4

DNA: TGCGCCAGCAGCTCGAACACCGGGAGTCCCTCCGAGCAGTACTTC
CDR3: CASSSNTGSPSEQYF
D: .
J: TRBJ2-7
size: .
V: TRBV5-1

DNA: TGTGCCAGCAGCTTAACCGACCAGAGGGGGGAGCTGTTTTTT
CDR3: CASSLTDQRGELFF
D: .
J: TRBJ2-2
size: .
V: TRBV5-4